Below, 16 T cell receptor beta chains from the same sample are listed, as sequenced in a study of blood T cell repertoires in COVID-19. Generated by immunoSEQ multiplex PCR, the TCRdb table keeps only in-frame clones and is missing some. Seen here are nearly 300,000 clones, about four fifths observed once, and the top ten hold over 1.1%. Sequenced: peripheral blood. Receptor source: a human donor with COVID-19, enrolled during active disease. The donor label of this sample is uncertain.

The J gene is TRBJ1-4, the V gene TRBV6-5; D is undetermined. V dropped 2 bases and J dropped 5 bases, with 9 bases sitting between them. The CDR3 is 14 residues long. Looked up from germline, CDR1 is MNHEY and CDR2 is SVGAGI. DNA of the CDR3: TGTGCCAGCAGTTACCGGAGGTCCAATGAAAAACTGTTTTTT. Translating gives CASSYRRSNEKLFF.

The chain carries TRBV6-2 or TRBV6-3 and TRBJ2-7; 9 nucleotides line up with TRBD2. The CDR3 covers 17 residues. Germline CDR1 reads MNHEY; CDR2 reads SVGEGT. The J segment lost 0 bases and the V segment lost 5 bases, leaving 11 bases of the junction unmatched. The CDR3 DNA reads TGTGCCAGCAGTACCCTTCCGGGACTAGCCCTCTCCTACGAGCAGTACTTC. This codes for CASSTLPGLALSYEQYF.

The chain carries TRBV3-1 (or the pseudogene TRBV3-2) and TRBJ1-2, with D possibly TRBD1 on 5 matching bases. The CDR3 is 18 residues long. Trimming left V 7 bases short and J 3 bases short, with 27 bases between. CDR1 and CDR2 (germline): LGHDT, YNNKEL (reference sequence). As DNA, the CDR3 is TGTGCCAGCACGGGCTGTGGGTCACCCGGGGGAAGGTACTATGGCTACACCTTC. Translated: CASTGCGSPGGRYYGYTF.

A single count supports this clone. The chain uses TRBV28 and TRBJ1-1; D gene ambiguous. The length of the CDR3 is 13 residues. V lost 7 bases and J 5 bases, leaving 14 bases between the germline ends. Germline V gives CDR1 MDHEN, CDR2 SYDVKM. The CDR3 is CASTPGGGTEAFF. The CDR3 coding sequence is TGTGCCAGCACCCCTGGAGGAGGGACTGAAGCTTTCTTT.

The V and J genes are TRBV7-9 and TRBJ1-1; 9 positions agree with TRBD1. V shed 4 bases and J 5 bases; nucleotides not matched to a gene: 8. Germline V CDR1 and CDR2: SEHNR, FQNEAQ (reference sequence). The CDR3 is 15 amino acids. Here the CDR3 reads CASSSGDRDGTEAFF. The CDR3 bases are TGTGCCAGCAGCTCGGGGGACAGGGATGGGACTGAAGCTTTCTTT.

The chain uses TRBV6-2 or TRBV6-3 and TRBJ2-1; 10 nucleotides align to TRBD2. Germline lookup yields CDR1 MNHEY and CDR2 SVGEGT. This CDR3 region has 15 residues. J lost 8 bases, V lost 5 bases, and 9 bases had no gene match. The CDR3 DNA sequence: TGTGCCAGCAGTCCCCGGACTAGCGGATGGCATGAGCAGTTCTTC. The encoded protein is CASSPRTSGWHEQFF.

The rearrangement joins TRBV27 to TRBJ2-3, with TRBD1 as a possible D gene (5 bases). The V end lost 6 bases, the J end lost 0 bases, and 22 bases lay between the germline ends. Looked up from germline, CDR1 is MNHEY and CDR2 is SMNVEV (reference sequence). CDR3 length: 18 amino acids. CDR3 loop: CASSPWHPRVTSTDTQYF. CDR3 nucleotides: TGTGCCAGCAGCCCATGGCACCCCAGGGTGACTAGCACAGATACGCAGTATTTT.

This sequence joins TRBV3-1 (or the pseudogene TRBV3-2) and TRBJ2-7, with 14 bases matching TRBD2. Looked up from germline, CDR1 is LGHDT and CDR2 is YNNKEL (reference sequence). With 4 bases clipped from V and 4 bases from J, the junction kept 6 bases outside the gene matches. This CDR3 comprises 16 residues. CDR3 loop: CASSRGLAGVGYEQYF. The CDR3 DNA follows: TGTGCCAGCAGCCGGGGACTAGCGGGAGTAGGATACGAGCAGTACTTC.

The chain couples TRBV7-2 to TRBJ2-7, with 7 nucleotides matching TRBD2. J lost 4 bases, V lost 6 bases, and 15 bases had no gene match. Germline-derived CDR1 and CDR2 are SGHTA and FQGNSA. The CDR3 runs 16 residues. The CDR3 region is CASRPAGGSKRYEQYF. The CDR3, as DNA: TGTGCCAGCAGGCCGGCCGGGGGGAGCAAGAGGTACGAGCAGTACTTC.

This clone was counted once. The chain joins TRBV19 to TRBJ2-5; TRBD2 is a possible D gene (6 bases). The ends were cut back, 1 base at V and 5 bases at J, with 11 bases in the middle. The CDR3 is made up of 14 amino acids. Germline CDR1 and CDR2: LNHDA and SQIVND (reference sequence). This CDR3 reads CASSIGTGEETQYF. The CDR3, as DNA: TGTGCCAGTAGTATAGGCACGGGGGAGGAGACCCAGTACTTC.

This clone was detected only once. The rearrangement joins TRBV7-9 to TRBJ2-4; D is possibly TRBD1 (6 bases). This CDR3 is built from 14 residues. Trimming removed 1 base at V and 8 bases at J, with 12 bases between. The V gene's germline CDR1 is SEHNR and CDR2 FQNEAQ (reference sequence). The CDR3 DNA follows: TGTGCCAGCAGCTTAGGGACAGATTGGGACATTCAGTACTTC. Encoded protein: CASSLGTDWDIQYF.

CDR3 amino acids: CASSPEGELFF. CDR3 nucleotide sequence: TGTGCCAGCTCACCAGAGGGGGAGCTGTTTTTT. The chain carries TRBV18 and TRBJ2-2, with unresolved D. This CDR3 has 11 amino acids. The V gene's germline CDR1 is KGHSH and CDR2 LQKENI. V was shortened by 2 bases and J by 8 bases, with 3 bases between the two germline ends.

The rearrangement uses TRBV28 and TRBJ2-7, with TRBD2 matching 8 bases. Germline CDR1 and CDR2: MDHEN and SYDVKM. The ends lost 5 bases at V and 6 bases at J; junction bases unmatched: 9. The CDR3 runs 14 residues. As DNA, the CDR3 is TGTGCCAGCAGTCCCCGGGGGGGGCGGGGCGAGCAGTACTTC. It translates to CASSPRGGRGEQYF.

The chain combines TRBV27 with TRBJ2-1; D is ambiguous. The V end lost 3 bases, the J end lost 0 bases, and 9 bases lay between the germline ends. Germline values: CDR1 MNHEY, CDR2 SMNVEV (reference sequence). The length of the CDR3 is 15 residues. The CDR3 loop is CASSFGLLSYNEQFF. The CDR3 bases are TGTGCCAGCAGTTTTGGGCTCCTCTCCTACAATGAGCAGTTCTTC.

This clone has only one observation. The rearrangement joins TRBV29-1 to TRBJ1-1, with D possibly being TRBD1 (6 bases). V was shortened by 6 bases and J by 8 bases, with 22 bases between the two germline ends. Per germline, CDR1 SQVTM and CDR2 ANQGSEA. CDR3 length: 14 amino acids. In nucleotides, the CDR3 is TGCAGCGTGGGTGCCGGGACACGGCGGGGGGAAGCTTTCTTT. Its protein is CSVGAGTRRGEAFF.

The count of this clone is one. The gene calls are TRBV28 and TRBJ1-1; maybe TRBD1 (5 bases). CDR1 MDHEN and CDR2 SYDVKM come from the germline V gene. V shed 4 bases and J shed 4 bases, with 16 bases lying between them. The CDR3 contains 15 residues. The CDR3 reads CASSSSGWVGTEAFF. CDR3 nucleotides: TGTGCCAGCAGTTCATCAGGGTGGGTTGGCACTGAAGCTTTCTTT.